The entry below gives a single T cell receptor beta chain sequence along with its context. This sample stems from a study of T cell changes during pregnancy in multiple sclerosis. Trimming stripped 4 bases from V and 7 bases from J, with 17 bases between. This CDR3 has 14 residues. The V gene's germline CDR1 is SQVTM and CDR2 ANQGSEA. Data came from immunoSEQ multiplex PCR; TCRdb stores just in-frame clones and leaves some out. The sample lists about 38,000 clones, roughly 90% occurring once. The sequences come from CD8+ T cells from peripheral blood mononuclear cells, collected in the third trimester of pregnancy. J is TRBJ1-3 and V is TRBV29-1, with D unresolved. The source is a female donor with multiple sclerosis, enrolled in a pregnancy study. CDR3 coding DNA: TGCAGCGTTGGCGGACGGGAATTTGAGAACACCATATATTTT. It translates to CSVGGREFENTIYF.